These T cell receptor beta chains were read from a single sample in a study of shared clonotypes between healthy human individuals. Clones were read by immunoSEQ multiplex PCR, and TCRdb kept only the in-frame ones, dropping some. The table lists about 2,500,000 clones, around nine tenths of them singletons, with more than 0.12% in the top ten. Sequenced sample: naive CD4+ T cells sorted from blood. The receptors here all came from a man younger than 35 in good health. Both conserved end residues are part of each CDR3. D genes are given only for firm matches. Only some rows state a clone size, as once, few, many or a class for expanded clones.

NA TRBJ2-2 TRBV7-8 NA CASSLVNRETGELFF TGTGCCAGCAGCTTAGTTAACAGGGAAACCGGGGAGCTGTTTTTT
NA TRBJ2-1 TRBV4-3 NA CASSQEGHNNEQFF TGCGCCAGCAGCCAAGAGGGGCACAACAATGAGCAGTTCTTC
TRBD1 TRBJ2-2 TRBV5-1 NA CASGLTGGGTGELFF TGCGCCAGCGGACTGACAGGGGGCGGAACCGGGGAGCTGTTTTTT
NA TRBJ2-2 TRBV2 NA CASSEYRQGNTGELFF TGTGCCAGCAGTGAATATCGGCAGGGAAACACCGGGGAGCTGTTTTTT
NA TRBJ2-2 TRBV5-6 few CASSLEGITGELFF TGTGCCAGCAGCTTGGAAGGGATCACCGGGGAGCTGTTTTTT
NA TRBJ2-7 TRBV5-4 NA CAGRGDFSYEQYF TGTGCCGGCAGGGGGGACTTCTCCTACGAGCAGTACTTC
TRBD1 TRBJ1-2 TRBV11-2 once CASSPPGQANYGYTF TGTGCCAGCAGCCCTCCGGGACAGGCTAACTATGGCTACACCTTC
NA TRBJ2-1 TRBV13 NA CASSQRGASRYNEQFF TGTGCCAGCAGCCAAAGGGGGGCTAGCCGCTACAATGAGCAGTTCTTC
NA TRBJ1-1 TRBV28 NA CAIRGRANTEAFF TGTGCCATACGGGGGAGGGCTAACACTGAAGCTTTCTTT
TRBD1 TRBJ2-5 TRBV7-2 once CASSSGNRGKWETQYF TGTGCCAGCAGCTCCGGGAACAGGGGAAAATGGGAGACCCAGTACTTC
TRBD1 TRBJ1-2 TRBV5-6 NA CASSLGAAGGYGYTF TGTGCCAGCAGCTTGGGCGCGGCAGGGGGATATGGCTACACCTTC
TRBD2 TRBJ2-5 TRBV7-8 once CASSPGREVGTQYF TGTGCCAGCAGCCCAGGTCGGGAGGTGGGGACCCAGTACTTC
NA TRBJ1-6 TRBV5-5 NA CASSLIWDSPLHF TGTGCCAGCAGCTTGATATGGGATTCACCCCTCCACTTT
TRBD2 TRBJ2-7 TRBV5-1 NA CASSLGLAVVYEQYF TGCGCCAGCAGCCTGGGACTAGCGGTAGTCTACGAGCAGTACTTC
NA TRBJ2-1 TRBV9 once CASSVLGVGQFF TGTGCCAGCAGCGTACTTGGGGTCGGGCAGTTCTTC
NA TRBJ1-1 TRBV7-9 NA CASSLGTRFLNTEAFF TGTGCCAGCAGCTTGGGGACCCGGTTCCTGAACACTGAAGCTTTCTTT
NA TRBJ1-4 TRBV19 NA CASSRAQTFQNEKLFF TGTGCCAGTAGTCGGGCGCAGACCTTCCAGAATGAAAAACTGTTTTTT
TRBD2 TRBJ2-1 TRBV25-1 NA CASSERLAGVVREQFF TGTGCCAGCAGTGAACGACTAGCGGGAGTAGTCAGAGAGCAGTTCTTC
NA TRBJ1-4 TRBV6-6 NA CASSYEGLRDEKLFF TGTGCCAGCAGTTACGAAGGGTTGAGGGATGAAAAACTGTTTTTT
NA TRBJ1-5 TRBV18 NA CASSPLQSNQPQHF TGTGCCAGCTCACCACTGCAAAGCAATCAGCCCCAGCATTTT
TRBD1 TRBJ1-3 TRBV10-3 NA CAISEGLGQGATIYF TGTGCCATCAGTGAAGGTTTGGGACAGGGGGCCACCATATATTTT
NA TRBJ2-2 TRBV19 NA CASSRGTGELFF TGTGCCAGTAGTCGGGGAACCGGGGAGCTGTTTTTT
TRBD1 TRBJ1-2 TRBV6-5 NA CASIGSGQGYGYTF TGTGCCAGCATAGGCTCGGGACAGGGCTATGGCTACACCTTC
TRBD2 TRBJ2-3 TRBV10-1 NA CARGETSGGTSTDTQYF TGCGCCAGGGGGGAGACTAGCGGGGGAACTAGCACAGATACGCAGTATTTT
NA TRBJ2-7 TRBV2 NA CASSQGIGPYEQYF TGTGCCAGCAGCCAGGGGATAGGGCCTTACGAGCAGTACTTC
TRBD1 TRBJ2-7 TRBV28 NA CASTLGGQGVEQYF TGTGCCAGCACCCTAGGGGGTCAGGGGGTCGAGCAGTACTTC
NA TRBJ2-1 TRBV23-1 NA CASSQSNSAPGNEQFF TGCGCCAGCAGTCAATCGAACTCCGCGCCGGGAAATGAGCAGTTCTTC
TRBD1 TRBJ2-2 TRBV7-6 NA CASSSNPGQDPGELFF TGTGCCAGCAGTTCAAACCCGGGACAGGACCCCGGGGAGCTGTTTTTT
TRBD1 TRBJ1-2 TRBV2 NA CASSGKDRGRGGYTF TGTGCCAGCAGTGGAAAGGACAGGGGGCGGGGTGGCTACACCTTC
TRBD1 TRBJ2-1 TRBV28 NA CASTLGQGFYNEQFF TGTGCCAGCACCCTGGGACAGGGGTTCTACAATGAGCAGTTCTTC
NA TRBJ1-2 TRBV5-1 NA CASSLVGDVSYTF TGCGCCAGCAGCTTGGTGGGGGATGTTAGCTACACCTTC
NA TRBJ2-3 TRBV10-2 NA CATKEESTGADTQYF TGCGCCACCAAGGAGGAATCAACAGGCGCAGATACGCAGTATTTT
TRBD2 TRBJ2-2 TRBV9 once CASSIRGLDGELFF TGTGCCAGCAGCATAAGGGGACTAGACGGGGAGCTGTTTTTT
NA TRBJ2-1 TRBV7-9 NA CASSLRLGYNEQFF TGTGCCAGCAGCCTTAGACTAGGGTACAATGAGCAGTTCTTC
NA TRBJ1-1 TRBV7-9 NA CASSLTGLNTEAFF TGTGCCAGCAGCTTAACAGGATTGAACACTGAAGCTTTCTTT
TRBD1 TRBJ1-2 TRBV6-6 NA CASSYDQGEGGYTF TGTGCCAGCAGTTACGATCAGGGGGAGGGTGGCTACACCTTC
NA TRBJ2-6 TRBV2 NA CASNLQGTGANVLTF TGTGCCAGCAACCTACAGGGTACCGGGGCCAACGTCCTGACTTTC
NA TRBJ2-7 TRBV21-1 NA CASSNRRANNEQYF TGTGCCAGCAGCAACCGTAGGGCTAACAACGAGCAGTACTTC
NA TRBJ2-2 TRBV7-8 once CASSSGLLNGELFF TGTGCCAGCAGCTCAGGGCTCCTCAACGGGGAGCTGTTTTTT
NA TRBJ1-2 TRBV12-5 NA CASGLSRGGHYGYTF TGTGCTAGTGGTTTGTCGAGGGGGGGCCACTATGGCTACACCTTC
NA TRBJ1-5 TRBV6-1 NA CATQGLTRDQPQHF TGTGCCACCCAAGGTCTCACGAGGGATCAGCCCCAGCATTTT
TRBD2 TRBJ2-2 TRBV5-1 NA CASSSLLAGGIGELFF TGCGCCAGCAGCTCTCTACTAGCGGGAGGGATCGGGGAGCTGTTTTTT
TRBD2 TRBJ2-5 TRBV5-1 NA CASSVRGGQGTQYF TGCGCCAGCAGCGTACGGGGGGGACAAGGGACCCAGTACTTC
TRBD2 TRBJ2-1 TRBV5-1 NA CASSLGPGLGDEQFF TGCGCCAGCAGCTTGGGGCCGGGACTAGGCGATGAGCAGTTCTTC
NA TRBJ2-6 TRBV6-5 NA CASSYQTALGANVLTF TGTGCCAGCAGTTATCAGACAGCGCTAGGGGCCAACGTCCTGACTTTC
NA TRBJ2-7 TRBV7-9 NA CASSLNSGRSSSSYEQYF TGTGCCAGCAGCTTGAACAGCGGGCGGTCCTCCAGCTCCTACGAGCAGTACTTC
NA TRBJ1-5 TRBV5-4 NA CASSLDGQPQHF TGTGCCAGCAGCTTGGATGGTCAGCCCCAGCATTTT
NA TRBJ1-3 TRBV4-1 few CASSQGLGFGNTIYF TGCGCCAGCAGCCAAGGTTTGGGATTTGGAAACACCATATATTTT
TRBD1 TRBJ1-2 TRBV6-5 NA CASSTHGQANYGYTF TGTGCCAGCAGTACCCATGGACAGGCTAACTATGGCTACACCTTC
NA TRBJ2-3 TRBV6-5 NA CASGTRPESDTQYF TGTGCCAGCGGAACCCGACCGGAGTCAGATACGCAGTATTTT
NA TRBJ2-7 TRBV5-1 NA CASSPGDEILAYEQYF TGCGCCAGCAGCCCGGGGGACGAAATCTTGGCCTACGAGCAGTACTTC
TRBD1 TRBJ2-1 TRBV19 NA CASSIRDRSFSYNEQFF TGTGCCAGTAGTATCCGGGACAGGTCATTTTCCTACAATGAGCAGTTCTTC
NA TRBJ1-5 TRBV6-1 NA CASIGMGGYHQPQHF TGTGCCAGCATCGGAATGGGGGGATACCATCAGCCCCAGCATTTT
NA TRBJ1-2 TRBV28 NA CASFSDTYYGYTF TGTGCCAGCTTTTCCGACACCTACTATGGCTACACCTTC
TRBD2 TRBJ2-5 TRBV7-2 NA CASSLNSGGALETQYF TGTGCCAGCAGCCTAAATAGCGGGGGGGCCCTGGAGACCCAGTACTTC
NA TRBJ2-2 TRBV30 NA CAWTYSGNLFF TGTGCCTGGACATATTCAGGGAACCTGTTTTTT
NA TRBJ1-5 TRBV2 NA CASSEVQADQPQHF TGTGCCAGCAGTGAAGTTCAGGCCGATCAGCCCCAGCATTTT
TRBD1 TRBJ2-1 TRBV18 NA CASSPSPGGSSYNEQFF TGTGCCAGCTCACCTTCTCCAGGGGGCTCCTCTTACAATGAGCAGTTCTTC
NA TRBJ2-2 TRBV7-3 NA CASSLSAATGELFF TGTGCCAGCAGCTTATCGGCAGCCACCGGGGAGCTGTTTTTT